This T cell receptor beta chain was recovered during a study of T cell repertoires in cytomegalovirus infection. Looking at the study overall: From public TCR beta signatures came an indication of both CMV infection and matching HLA type. The study's findings and limits: In two of eight donors, the top clonotype was HLA-C-restricted CMV-specific.

From the reads, TCRdb called clonotypes with MiXCR, one entry per CDR3 protein. Of 250,000 to 300,000 distinct CDR3 sequences in the sample, 25% were seen once. Germline CDR1 reads LGHNA; CDR2 reads YNFKEQ. CDR3 length: 14 residues. V dropped 0 bases and J dropped 5 bases, with 8 bases sitting between them. This clonotype was observed a handful of times. Its specificity is not known. The source is a human donor in good health (CMV status not recorded). Some clones in this sample may be carry-over from other donors' samples. V is TRBV4-2 and J is TRBJ2-1; the D is unclear. Sequenced: PBMCs. In DNA, the CDR3 is TGTGCCAGCAGCCAAGAAGCTAGAAACAATGAGCAGTTCTTC. Residues: CASSQEARNNEQFF.